This T cell receptor (beta chain) was observed in a study of T cell changes during pregnancy in multiple sclerosis. Trimming shortened V by 1 base and J by 5 bases, and 10 bases separated the two germline ends. This CDR3 is built from 14 residues. From germline, CDR1 is KGHSH and CDR2 LQKENI. Data came from immunoSEQ multiplex PCR; TCRdb stores just in-frame clones and leaves some out. The sample yields some 30,000 clones, about 87% seen once. The chain has TRBV18 and TRBJ2-3; D may be TRBD1 (5 bases). The material was CD8+ T cells from peripheral blood mononuclear cells, obtained before pregnancy. The sequence came from a female donor with multiple sclerosis, enrolled in a pregnancy study. CDR3 sequence (DNA): TGTGCCAGCTCACCACAGGGGCCTAGAGATACGCAGTATTTT. Translation gives CASSPQGPRDTQYF.